This T cell receptor (beta chain) was profiled in a study of radiation and T cells in renal cell carcinoma. Treatment: 15 Gy SBRT to primary tumor, nephrectomy 4 weeks later. Nephrectomy followed 15 Gy stereotactic body radiation by 4 weeks. By sample share, this clone is medium-sized. Deletions cut 0 bases from V and 6 bases from J, with 10 bases between. The germline V gene has CDR1 SGHRS and CDR2 YFSETQ. The CDR3 is 14 residues long. Clones were read by immunoSEQ multiplex PCR, and TCRdb kept only the in-frame ones, dropping some. The sample gives thousands of clones, 55% of which show up once; roughly 50% is in the top ten.

The receptor comes from a man between 60 and 75 years old with renal cell carcinoma. The chain recombines TRBV5-1 with TRBJ1-5; a possible D gene is TRBD1 (6 bases). Sequenced here: tumor tissue, sampled from a patient whose treatment included radiotherapy and nephrectomy. CDR3 coding DNA: TGCGCCAGCAGCTTGGTGTTAGGGGGTCAGCCCCAGCATTTT. It specifies CASSLVLGGQPQHF.